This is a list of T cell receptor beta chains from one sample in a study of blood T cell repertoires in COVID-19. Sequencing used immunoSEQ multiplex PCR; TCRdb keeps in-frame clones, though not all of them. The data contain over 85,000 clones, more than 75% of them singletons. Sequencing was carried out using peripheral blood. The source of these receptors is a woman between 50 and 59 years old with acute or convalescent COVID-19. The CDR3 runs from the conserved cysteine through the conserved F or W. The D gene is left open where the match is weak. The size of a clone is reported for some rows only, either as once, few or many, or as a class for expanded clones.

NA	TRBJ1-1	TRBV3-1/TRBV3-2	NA	CASGGRGMPEAFF	TGTGCCAGCGGCGGACGAGGGATGCCAGAAGCTTTCTTT
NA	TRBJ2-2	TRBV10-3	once	CAISEAGPGTGELFF	TGTGCCATCAGTGAGGCGGGGCCGGGGACCGGGGAGCTGTTTTTT
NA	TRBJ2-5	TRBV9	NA	CASSVGPRGQETQYF	TGTGCCAGCAGCGTAGGTCCCAGAGGGCAAGAGACCCAGTACTTC
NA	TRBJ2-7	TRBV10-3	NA	CAISVRGGAYEQYF	TGTGCCATCAGTGTGCGGGGAGGAGCCTACGAGCAGTACTTC
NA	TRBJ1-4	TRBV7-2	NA	CASSLEPGLLNEKLFF	TGTGCCAGCAGCTTAGAACCCGGACTCCTTAATGAAAAACTGTTTTTT
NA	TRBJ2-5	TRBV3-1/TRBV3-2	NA	CASSSPSETSLGETQYF	TGTGCCAGCTCTTCGCCATCGGAAACTAGCCTCGGAGAGACCCAGTACTTC
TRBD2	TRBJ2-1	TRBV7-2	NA	CASRRGSRADNEQFF	TGTGCCAGCAGACGCGGGAGCCGGGCGGACAATGAGCAGTTCTTC
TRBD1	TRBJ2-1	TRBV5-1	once	CASNDRGRNEQFF	TGCGCCAGCAACGACAGGGGGCGGAATGAGCAGTTCTTC
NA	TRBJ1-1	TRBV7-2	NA	CASSPQWGVTEAFF	TGTGCCAGCAGCCCTCAGTGGGGGGTCACTGAAGCTTTCTTT
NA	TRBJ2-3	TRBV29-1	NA	CSVEGSGFTDTQYF	TGCAGCGTGGAAGGTAGCGGATTCACAGATACGCAGTATTTT
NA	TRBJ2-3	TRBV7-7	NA	CASSLGRWEADTQYF	TGTGCCAGCAGCTTAGGCCGGTGGGAGGCAGATACGCAGTATTTT
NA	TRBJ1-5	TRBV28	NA	CASTTPGKPQHF	TGTGCCTCCACGACCCCGGGTAAGCCCCAGCATTTT
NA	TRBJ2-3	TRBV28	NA	CASSPLASTDTQYF	TGTGCCAGCAGTCCCCTAGCGAGCACAGATACGCAGTATTTT
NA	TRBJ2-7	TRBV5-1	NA	CASSLGGIRGYEQYF	TGCGCCAGCAGCTTGGGCGGGATCCGGGGCTACGAGCAGTACTTC
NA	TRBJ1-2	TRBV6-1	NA	CASSEYDTTYEGYTF	TGTGCCAGCAGTGAATATGACACCACCTACGAGGGCTACACCTTC
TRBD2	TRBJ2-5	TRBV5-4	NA	CASSLTGLAGRGETQYF	TGTGCCAGCAGCTTGACGGGACTAGCGGGACGGGGTGAGACCCAGTACTTC
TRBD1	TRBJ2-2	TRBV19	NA	CASSKQGQGGSRGNTGELFF	TGTGCCAGTAGTAAACAAGGACAGGGAGGCTCCCGAGGGAACACCGGGGAGCTGTTTTTT
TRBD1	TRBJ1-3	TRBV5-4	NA	CASSPGGFGNTIYF	TGTGCCAGCAGTCCAGGGGGCTTTGGAAACACCATATATTTT
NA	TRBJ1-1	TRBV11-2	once	CASSLDGVNTEAFF	TGTGCCAGCAGCTTGGACGGGGTGAACACTGAAGCTTTCTTT
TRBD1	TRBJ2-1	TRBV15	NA	CATSMDRGHNEQFF	TGTGCCACCAGCATGGACAGGGGGCACAATGAGCAGTTCTTC
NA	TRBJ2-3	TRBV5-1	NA	CASSLQDSGATDTQYF	TGCGCCAGCAGCCTTCAGGACAGTGGGGCGACAGATACGCAGTATTTT
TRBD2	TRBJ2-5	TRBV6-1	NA	CASSPRLAGETQYF	TGTGCCAGCAGTCCTCGACTAGCGGGAGAGACCCAGTACTTC
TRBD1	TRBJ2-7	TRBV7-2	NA	CASSSRQGALYEQYF	TGTGCCAGCAGCTCCCGACAGGGGGCTCTGTACGAGCAGTACTTC
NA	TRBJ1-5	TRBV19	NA	CASKPRSYNQPQHF	TGTGCCAGTAAGCCGCGCTCCTACAATCAGCCCCAGCATTTT
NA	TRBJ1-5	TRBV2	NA	CASSATGFNQPQHF	TGTGCCAGCAGCGCCACAGGTTTCAATCAGCCCCAGCATTTT
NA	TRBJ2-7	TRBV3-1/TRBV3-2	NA	CASSQLAGPYEQYF	TGTGCCAGCAGCCAATTGGCAGGGCCCTACGAGCAGTACTTC
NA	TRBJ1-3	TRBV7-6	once	CASSLGAGSSGNTIYF	TGTGCCAGCAGCTTAGGTGCGGGGAGCTCTGGAAACACCATATATTTT
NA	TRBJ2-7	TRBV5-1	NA	CASSLEQQYEQYF	TGCGCCAGCAGCTTGGAACAGCAGTACGAGCAGTACTTC
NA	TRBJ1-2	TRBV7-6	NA	CASSLAGGGRDGYTF	TGTGCCAGCAGCTTAGCTGGGGGGGGGCGAGATGGCTACACCTTC
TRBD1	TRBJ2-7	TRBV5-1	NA	CASGPLGTVYEQYF	TGCGCCAGCGGGCCCTTGGGGACAGTCTACGAGCAGTACTTC
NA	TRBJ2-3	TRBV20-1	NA	CSAEIRDTQYF	TGCAGTGCAGAGATCCGCGATACGCAGTATTTT
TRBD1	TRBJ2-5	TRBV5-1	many	CASSTWGTGGETQYF	TGCGCCAGCAGCACATGGGGGACAGGGGGCGAGACCCAGTACTTC
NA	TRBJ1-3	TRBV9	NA	CASNTNSGNTIYF	TGTGCCAGCAACACAAATTCTGGAAACACCATATATTTT